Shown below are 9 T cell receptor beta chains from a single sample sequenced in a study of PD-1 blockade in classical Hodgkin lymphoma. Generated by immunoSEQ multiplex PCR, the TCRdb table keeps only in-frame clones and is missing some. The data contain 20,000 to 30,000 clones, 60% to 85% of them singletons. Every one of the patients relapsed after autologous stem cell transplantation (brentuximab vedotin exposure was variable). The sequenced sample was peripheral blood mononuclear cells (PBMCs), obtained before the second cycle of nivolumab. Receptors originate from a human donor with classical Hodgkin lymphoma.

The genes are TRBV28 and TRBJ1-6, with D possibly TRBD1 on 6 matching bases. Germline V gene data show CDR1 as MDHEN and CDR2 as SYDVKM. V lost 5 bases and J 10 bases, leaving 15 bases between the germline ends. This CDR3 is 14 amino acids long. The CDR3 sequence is CASSRTAYRSPLHF. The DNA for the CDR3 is TGTGCCAGCAGTCGGACAGCTTATCGCTCACCCCTCCACTTT.

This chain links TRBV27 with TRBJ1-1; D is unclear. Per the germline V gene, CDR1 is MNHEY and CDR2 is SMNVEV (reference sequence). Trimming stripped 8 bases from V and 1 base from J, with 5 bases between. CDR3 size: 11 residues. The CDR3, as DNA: TGTGCCAGCCGTCGGAACACTGAAGCTTTCTTT. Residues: CASRRNTEAFF.

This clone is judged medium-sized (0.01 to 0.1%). The CDR3 loop reads CASSLGTASEQYF. The CDR3 DNA reads as TGTGCCAGCAGCCTCGGGACCGCGAGCGAGCAGTACTTC. The V and J genes are TRBV7-9 and TRBJ2-7, with D perhaps being TRBD1 or TRBD2 (5 bases each). Germline CDR1 reads SEHNR; CDR2 reads FQNEAQ (reference sequence). V shed 5 bases and J shed 6 bases, with 14 bases lying between them. The CDR3 extends over 13 amino acids.

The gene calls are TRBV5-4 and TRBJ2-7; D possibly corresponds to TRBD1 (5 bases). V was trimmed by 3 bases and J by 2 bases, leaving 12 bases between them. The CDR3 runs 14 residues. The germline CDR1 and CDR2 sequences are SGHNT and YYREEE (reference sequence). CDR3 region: CASSSKTVAYEQYF. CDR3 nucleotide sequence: TGTGCCAGCAGCTCGAAGACAGTCGCCTACGAGCAGTACTTC.

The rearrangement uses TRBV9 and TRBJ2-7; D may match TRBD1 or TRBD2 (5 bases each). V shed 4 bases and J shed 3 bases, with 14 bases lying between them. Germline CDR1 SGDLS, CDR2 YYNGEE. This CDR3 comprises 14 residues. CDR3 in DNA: TGTGCCAGCAGCCCCGGGCTGGGGGTCTACGAGCAGTACTTC. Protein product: CASSPGLGVYEQYF.

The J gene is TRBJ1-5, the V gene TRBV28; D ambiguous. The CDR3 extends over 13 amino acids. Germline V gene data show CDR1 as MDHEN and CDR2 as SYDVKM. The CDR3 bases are TGTGCTGTAGCGGCAGGACCCAATCAGCCCCAGCATTTT. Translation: CAVAAGPNQPQHF.

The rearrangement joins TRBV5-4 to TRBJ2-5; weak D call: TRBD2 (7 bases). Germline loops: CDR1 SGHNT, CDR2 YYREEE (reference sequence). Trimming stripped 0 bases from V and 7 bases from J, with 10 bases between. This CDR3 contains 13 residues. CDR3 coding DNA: TGTGCCAGCAGCTTGGACGGGGGGCGGACCCAGTACTTC. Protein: CASSLDGGRTQYF.

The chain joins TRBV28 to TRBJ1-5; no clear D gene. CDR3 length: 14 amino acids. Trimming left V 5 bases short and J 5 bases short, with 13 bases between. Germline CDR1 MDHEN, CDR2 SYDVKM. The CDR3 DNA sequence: TGTGCCAGCAGTATTGGCAGGTCGGATCAGCCCCAGCATTTT. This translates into CASSIGRSDQPQHF.

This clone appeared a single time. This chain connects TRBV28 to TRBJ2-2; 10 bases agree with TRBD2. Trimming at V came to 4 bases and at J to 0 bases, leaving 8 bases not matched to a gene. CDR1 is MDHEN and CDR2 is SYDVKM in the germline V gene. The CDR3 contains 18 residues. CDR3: CASSYTLGTSANTGELFF. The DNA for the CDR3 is TGTGCCAGCAGTTACACCCTTGGGACTAGCGCGAACACCGGGGAGCTGTTTTTT.